The 19 T cell receptor beta chains in this list originate from one sample, sequenced in a study of cytomegalovirus exposure and HLA in healthy donors (dated by TCRdb to 2015 to 2018). Libraries were prepared through the immunoSEQ multiplex PCR assay. For the multiplex PCR, a mixture combining 60 forward primers for TCR Vbeta segments and 13 reverse primers for TCR Jbeta segments was used. TCRdb holds this immuneACCESS table with in-frame rearrangements only. Some clones are missing; in checked studies, unresolved V genes explain under half, and the rest has no known cause. The sample yields hundreds of thousands of clones; approximately 70% were counted once. Clones ranked in the top ten supply about 3% of the sample. Sequenced: PBMCs. The receptor set was obtained from a man in his forties in good health and CMV-seropositive.

This clone came up many times. V gene TRBV29-1 combines with J gene TRBJ2-3, with TRBD1 matching over 10 bases. With V trimmed by 0 bases and J by 4 bases, 4 bases remained unmatched. Germline V gives CDR1 SQVTM, CDR2 ANQGSEA. The CDR3 consists of 15 residues. CDR3 sequence reads: CSVEESGTGADTQYF. The CDR3 DNA is TGCAGCGTTGAAGAATCCGGGACAGGGGCAGATACGCAGTATTTT.

A few counts support this clone. The J gene is TRBJ2-7, the V gene TRBV11-2; D uncertain. Trimming stripped 6 bases from V and 1 base from J, with 10 bases between. Germline assignment: CDR1 SGHAT and CDR2 FQNNGV. The CDR3 contains 13 residues. The CDR3, as DNA: TGTGCCAGCAGTCGTAGCCTGTCCTACGAGCAGTACTTC. Residues: CASSRSLSYEQYF.

The rearrangement links TRBV7-9 to TRBJ2-3, with 8 bases lining up with TRBD2. Germline V gene lookup returns CDR1 SEHNR and CDR2 FQNEAQ (reference sequence). V trimming: 4 bases; J trimming: 2 bases; junction bases outside the gene matches: 14. This CDR3 spans 18 amino acids. The CDR3 region has the DNA TGTGCCAGCAGCTCAACAGGCAGGAGCGGGGGATACACAGATACGCAGTATTTT. Translated: CASSSTGRSGGYTDTQYF.

This clone was counted between two and nine times. The chain links TRBV6-1 to TRBJ1-2; 7 positions agree with TRBD1. This CDR3 is built from 14 residues. CDR1 and CDR2 (germline): MNHNS, SASEGT. V was clipped by 6 bases and J by 0 bases; unmatched bases: 4. CDR3 DNA sequence: TGTGCCAGCAGCCGCGGACAGGCTAACTATGGCTACACCTTC. Its protein is CASSRGQANYGYTF.

V is TRBV19 and J is TRBJ2-3; D might be TRBD2 (6 bases). V lost 5 bases to trimming and J lost 3 bases, with 15 bases between them. The CDR3 runs 15 residues. From germline, CDR1 is LNHDA and CDR2 SQIVND (reference sequence). The CDR3 DNA is TGTGCCAGTAGTGGACTGGAGGGTTTAACAGATACGCAGTATTTT. This translates into CASSGLEGLTDTQYF.

The chain links TRBV29-1 to TRBJ2-7; a weak D match, TRBD1 (6 bases). CDR3 size: 14 residues. V lost 4 bases and J 3 bases, leaving 16 bases between the germline ends. Germline V gene lookup returns CDR1 SQVTM and CDR2 ANQGSEA. The CDR3 sequence is CSVGFGRGIYEQYF. The CDR3 coding sequence is TGCAGCGTTGGGTTCGGCAGGGGCATCTACGAGCAGTACTTC.

The J gene is TRBJ2-3, the V gene TRBV7-3; TRBD2 matches 9 bases. CDR1 SGHTA and CDR2 FQGTGA come from the germline V gene. The CDR3 loop spans 15 amino acids. The ends lost 1 base at V and 6 bases at J; junction bases unmatched: 5. The CDR3 sequence is CASSLNAGGVDTQYF. CDR3 bases: TGTGCCAGCAGCTTAAACGCGGGGGGGGTGGATACGCAGTATTTT.

The CDR3 loop reads CASSEGWGVRTDTQYF. In nucleotides, the CDR3 is TGTGCCAGCAGTGAAGGGTGGGGAGTTAGAACAGATACGCAGTATTTT. V gene TRBV6-4 combines with J gene TRBJ2-3; D is perhaps TRBD2 (5 bases). V was trimmed by 3 bases and J by 3 bases, leaving 16 bases between them. This CDR3 has 16 amino acids. CDR1 and CDR2 from the germline V gene are MRHNA and SNTAGT.

This clone was seen only a few times. This sequence joins TRBV2 and TRBJ1-1; TRBD1 might be the D (5 bases). The CDR3 totals 13 residues. CDR1 is SNHLY and CDR2 is FYNNEI in the germline V gene. The germline V and J ends were trimmed by 5 bases and 1 base, with 8 bases remaining between them. The CDR3: CASSYQGNTEAFF. CDR3 sequence (DNA): TGTGCCAGCAGTTACCAGGGGAACACTGAAGCTTTCTTT.

This chain uses TRBV9 with TRBJ2-7, with TRBD1 identical over 7 bases. Germline lookup yields CDR1 SGDLS and CDR2 YYNGEE. The CDR3 length is 14 residues. The V gene end was trimmed by 7 bases and the J gene end by 7 bases; junction bases not matched to a gene: 14. The CDR3 here is CASGGRDSTWEQYF. For the CDR3, the DNA is TGTGCCAGCGGTGGAAGGGACAGCACTTGGGAGCAGTACTTC.

J is TRBJ1-1 and V is TRBV6-1; 9 bases are shared with TRBD1. CDR3 length: 17 residues. V gave up 2 bases and J gave up 2 bases; unmatched junction bases: 9. CDR1 is MNHNS and CDR2 is SASEGT in the germline V gene. The CDR3 sequence is CASSERRTGALNTEAFF. The DNA of the CDR3 is TGTGCCAGCAGTGAAAGGAGGACAGGGGCCCTTAACACTGAAGCTTTCTTT.

The V call is TRBV15, the J call TRBJ1-2; TRBD1 might be the D (5 bases). CDR1 is LNHNV and CDR2 is YYDKDF in the germline V gene (reference sequence). Trimming left V 1 base short and J 2 bases short, with 5 bases between. The CDR3 runs 13 residues. The CDR3 coding sequence is TGTGCCACCAGCAGAGGGACAAACTATGGCTACACCTTC. Translation gives CATSRGTNYGYTF.

This clone occurred once. This chain joins TRBV7-9 and TRBJ2-7; 10 nucleotides match TRBD1. The CDR3 is 15 amino acids. V lost 5 bases to trimming and J lost 0 bases; unmatched junction nucleotides: 4. The germline V gene has CDR1 SEHNR and CDR2 FQNEAQ (reference sequence). CDR3 in amino acids: CASSRGQGTSYEQYF. CDR3 sequence (DNA): TGTGCCAGCAGCAGGGGACAGGGGACCTCCTACGAGCAGTACTTC.

The CDR3 here is CASSQENRVYEQYF. CDR3 coding DNA: TGCGCCAGCAGCCAAGAAAACAGGGTTTACGAGCAGTACTTC. This chain links TRBV4-1 with TRBJ2-5; perhaps TRBD1 as D (6 bases). The J call may be faulty, since TRBJ2-7 better matches the DNA end. Germline V gene data show CDR1 as MGHRA and CDR2 as YSYEKL. The CDR3 sequence is 14 residues long.

The sample holds one count of this clone. The chain employs TRBV6-6 and TRBJ1-2; 9 bases match TRBD1. Germline values: CDR1 MNHNY, CDR2 SVGAGI (reference sequence). Losses at the gene ends were 4 bases for V and 7 bases for J; bases not matched to a gene: 4. The length of the CDR3 is 13 residues. The CDR3 region has the DNA TGTGCCAGCAGTTCCGGGACAGGGATTGGCTACACCTTC. This sequence encodes CASSSGTGIGYTF.

The J gene is TRBJ2-5, the V gene TRBV4-1, with 8 bases identical to TRBD2. Per germline, CDR1 MGHRA and CDR2 YSYEKL. This CDR3 has 15 residues. V lost 1 base, J lost 2 bases, and 3 bases stayed unmatched. The CDR3, as DNA: TGCGCCAGCAGCCAAGTATTAGCGGGGCAAGAGACCCAGTACTTC. This sequence encodes CASSQVLAGQETQYF.

V is TRBV19 and J is TRBJ1-1; no definite D call. V was cut by 6 bases and J by 5 bases, with 19 bases left in between. Germline V lookup: CDR1 LNHDA, CDR2 SQIVND (reference sequence). The length of the CDR3 is 15 residues. The DNA of the CDR3 is TGTGCCAGTAGAATAAATAATGAAAGGAGGACTGAAGCTTTCTTT. Encoded protein: CASRINNERRTEAFF.

The rearrangement links TRBV27 to TRBJ1-1, with a possible D match to TRBD1 (5 bases). Per germline, CDR1 MNHEY and CDR2 SMNVEV (reference sequence). This CDR3 spans 13 amino acids. Trimming pared 0 bases from V and 4 bases from J, leaving 6 bases between. The CDR3 here is CASSLSRATEAFF. The CDR3 region has the DNA TGTGCCAGCAGTTTATCCAGGGCCACTGAAGCTTTCTTT.

As DNA, the CDR3 is TGCGCCAGCAGCTTGGGACTAGCGGGGAGCACAGATACGCAGTATTTT. Its protein product is CASSLGLAGSTDTQYF. This chain links TRBV5-1 with TRBJ2-3; TRBD2 aligns across 11 bases. There are 16 residues in the CDR3. CDR1 is SGHRS and CDR2 is YFSETQ in the germline V gene. V dropped 0 bases and J dropped 0; count of bases not matched to a gene: 0.